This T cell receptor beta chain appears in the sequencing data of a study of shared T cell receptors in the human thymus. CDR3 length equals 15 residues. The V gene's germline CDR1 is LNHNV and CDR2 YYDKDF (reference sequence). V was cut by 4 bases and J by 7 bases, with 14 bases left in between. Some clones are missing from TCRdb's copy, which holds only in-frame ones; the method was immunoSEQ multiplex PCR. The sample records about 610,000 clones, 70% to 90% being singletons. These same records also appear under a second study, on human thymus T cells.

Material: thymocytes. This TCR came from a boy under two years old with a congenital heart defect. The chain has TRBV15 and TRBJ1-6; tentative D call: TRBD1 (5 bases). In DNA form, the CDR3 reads TGTGCCACCAGCACTGAAGGCAGGGCGAATTCACCCCTCCACTTT. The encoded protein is CATSTEGRANSPLHF.